This T cell receptor beta chain is from a study of human T cells and chemical hapten exposure. Time point here: patch test 1, 2 weeks after DPC sensitization. Documented treatment: therapeutic diphenylcyclopropenone sensitization with weekly scalp DPC. Germline V gene sequence: CDR1 SGHRS, CDR2 YFSETQ. CDR3 size: 12 residues. V lost 4 bases, J lost 11 bases, and 15 bases lay in between. This clonotype has a count of ten or more. Each CDR3 protein is one row after TCRdb ran MiXCR on the RACE reads. The sample consists of some 120,000 distinct CDR3 sequences, 9.5% to 13% of them appearing once. The rearrangement joins TRBV5-1 to TRBJ1-2; unclear D gene. This specimen consisted of whole blood, obtained in connection with sensitization to the hapten diphenylcyclopropenone (DPC). The clonotype was recovered from a woman aged 45 to 65 with alopecia areata. Some clones in this sample may be carry-over from other donors' samples. CDR3 sequence: CASSPEQRVYTF. In DNA, the CDR3 is TGCGCCAGCAGCCCCGAGCAAAGGGTATACACCTTC.